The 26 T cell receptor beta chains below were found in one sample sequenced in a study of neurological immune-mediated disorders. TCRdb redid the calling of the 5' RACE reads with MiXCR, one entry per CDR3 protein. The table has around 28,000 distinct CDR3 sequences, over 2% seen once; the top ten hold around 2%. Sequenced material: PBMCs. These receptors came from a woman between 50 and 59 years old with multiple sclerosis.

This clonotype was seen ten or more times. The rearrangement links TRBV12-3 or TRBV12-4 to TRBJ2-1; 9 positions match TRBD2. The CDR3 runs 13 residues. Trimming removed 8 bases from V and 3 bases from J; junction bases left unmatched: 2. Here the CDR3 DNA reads TGTGCCAGCCTACTAGCGGGCTACAATGAGCAGTTCTTC. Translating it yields CASLLAGYNEQFF.

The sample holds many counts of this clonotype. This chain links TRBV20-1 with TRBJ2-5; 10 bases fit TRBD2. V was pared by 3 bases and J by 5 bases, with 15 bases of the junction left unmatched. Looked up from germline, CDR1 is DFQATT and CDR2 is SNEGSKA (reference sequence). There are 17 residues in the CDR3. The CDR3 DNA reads TGCAGTGCTAGGACAGGGGTAGTAGCGGGAGGAGTGGAGACCCAGTACTTC. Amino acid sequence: CSARTGVVAGGVETQYF.

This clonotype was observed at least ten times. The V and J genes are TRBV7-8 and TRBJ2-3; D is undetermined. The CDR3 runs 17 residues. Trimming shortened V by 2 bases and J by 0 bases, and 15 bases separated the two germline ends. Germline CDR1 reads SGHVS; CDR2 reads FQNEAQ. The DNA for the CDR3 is TGTGCCAGCAGCTTATTCCTCAGGAGTTCTAGCACAGATACGCAGTATTTT. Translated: CASSLFLRSSSTDTQYF. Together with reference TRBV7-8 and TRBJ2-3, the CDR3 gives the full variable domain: GAGVSQSPRYKVAKRGQDVALRCDPISGHVSLFWYQQALGQGPEFLTYFQNEAQLDKSGLPSDRFFAERPEGSVSTLKIQRTQQEDSAVYLCASSLFLRSSSTDTQYFGPGTRLTVL.

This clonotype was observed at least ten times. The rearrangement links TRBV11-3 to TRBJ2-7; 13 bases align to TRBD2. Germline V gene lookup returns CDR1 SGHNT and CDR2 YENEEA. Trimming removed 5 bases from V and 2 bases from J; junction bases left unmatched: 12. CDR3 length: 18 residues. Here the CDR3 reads CASSLFSGLAGVTYEQYF. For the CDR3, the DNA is TGTGCCAGCAGCCTCTTCTCTGGACTAGCGGGAGTCACCTACGAGCAGTACTTC.

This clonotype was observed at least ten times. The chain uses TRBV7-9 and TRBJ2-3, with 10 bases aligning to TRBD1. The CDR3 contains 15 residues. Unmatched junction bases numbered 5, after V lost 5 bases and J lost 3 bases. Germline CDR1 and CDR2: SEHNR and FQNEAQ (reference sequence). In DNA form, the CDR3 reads TGTGCCAGCAGCAGGCCGGGACAGGGGACAGATACGCAGTATTTT. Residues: CASSRPGQGTDTQYF.

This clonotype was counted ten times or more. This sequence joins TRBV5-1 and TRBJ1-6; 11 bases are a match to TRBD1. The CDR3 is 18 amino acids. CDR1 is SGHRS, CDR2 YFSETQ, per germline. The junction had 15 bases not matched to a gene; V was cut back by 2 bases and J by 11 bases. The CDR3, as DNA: TGCGCCAGCAGCTTTGGGACAGGGGGATTTTTACTACTTGCACCCCTCCACTTT. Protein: CASSFGTGGFLLLAPLHF.

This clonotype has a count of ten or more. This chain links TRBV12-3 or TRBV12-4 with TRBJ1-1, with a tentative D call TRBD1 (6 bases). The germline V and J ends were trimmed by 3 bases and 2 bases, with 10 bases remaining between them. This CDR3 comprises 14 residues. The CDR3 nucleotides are TGTGCCAGCAGTTTCTCGGGGGCTAACACTGAAGCTTTCTTT. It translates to CASSFSGANTEAFF.

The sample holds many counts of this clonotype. The CDR3 DNA reads as TGTGCCAGCAGCTTAAGGGGGGCCACGACCGGATACTTAGTGGATGAGCAGTTCTTC. Its protein is CASSLRGATTGYLVDEQFF. The chain joins TRBV7-2 to TRBJ2-1; D is perhaps TRBD1 or TRBD2 (6 bases each). With 2 bases removed from V and 8 bases from J, the gap between germline ends came to 28 bases. Germline V gives CDR1 SGHTA, CDR2 FQGNSA. The length of the CDR3 is 19 residues.

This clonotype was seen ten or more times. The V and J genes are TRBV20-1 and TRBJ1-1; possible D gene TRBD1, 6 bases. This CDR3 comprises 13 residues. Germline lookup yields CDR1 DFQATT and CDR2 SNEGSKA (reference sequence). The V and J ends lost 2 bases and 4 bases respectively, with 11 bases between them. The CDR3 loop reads CSARRQGSTEAFF. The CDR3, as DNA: TGCAGTGCTAGACGGCAGGGGTCCACTGAAGCTTTCTTT.

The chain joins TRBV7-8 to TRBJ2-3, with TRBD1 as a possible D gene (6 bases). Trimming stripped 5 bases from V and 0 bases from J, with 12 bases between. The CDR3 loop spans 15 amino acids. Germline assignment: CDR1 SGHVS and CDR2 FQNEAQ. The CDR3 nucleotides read TGTGCCAGCAGCCTCGGACAGACTAGCACAGATACGCAGTATTTT. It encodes CASSLGQTSTDTQYF.

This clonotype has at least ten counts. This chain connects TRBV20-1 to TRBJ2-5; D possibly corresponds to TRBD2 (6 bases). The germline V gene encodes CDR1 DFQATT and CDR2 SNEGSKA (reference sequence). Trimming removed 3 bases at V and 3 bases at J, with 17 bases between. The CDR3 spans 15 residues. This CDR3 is CSASPPGGIEETQYF. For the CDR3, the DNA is TGCAGTGCTAGCCCCCCCGGGGGAATAGAAGAGACCCAGTACTTC.

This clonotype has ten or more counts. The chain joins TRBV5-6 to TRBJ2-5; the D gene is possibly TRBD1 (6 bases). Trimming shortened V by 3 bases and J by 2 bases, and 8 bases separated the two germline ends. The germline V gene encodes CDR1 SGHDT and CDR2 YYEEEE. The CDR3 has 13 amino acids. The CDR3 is CASSSDRQETQYF. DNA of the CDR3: TGTGCCAGCAGCTCGGACAGACAAGAGACCCAGTACTTC.

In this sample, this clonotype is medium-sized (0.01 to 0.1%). In nucleotides, the CDR3 is TGCAGCGGGACGAGGACGGTGAACACTGAAGCTTTCTTT. It codes for CSGTRTVNTEAFF. The chain couples TRBV29-1 to TRBJ1-1; no clear D. There are 13 residues in the CDR3. Per germline, CDR1 SQVTM and CDR2 ANQGSEA. V lost 7 bases and J 0 bases, leaving 12 bases between the germline ends. Variable domain in full (rest from reference TRBV29-1 and TRBJ1-1): SAVISQKPSRDICQRGTSLTIQCQVDSQVTMMFWYRQQPGQSLTLIATANQGSEATYESGFVIDKFPISRPNLTFSTLTVSNMSPEDSSIYLCSGTRTVNTEAFFGQGTRLTVV.

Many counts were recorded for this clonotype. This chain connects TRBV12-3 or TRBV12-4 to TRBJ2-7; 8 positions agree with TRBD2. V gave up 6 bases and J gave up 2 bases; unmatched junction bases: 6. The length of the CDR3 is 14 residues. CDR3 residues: CASRVAGHTYEQYF. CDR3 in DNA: TGTGCCAGCAGGGTAGCGGGGCACACCTACGAGCAGTACTTC.

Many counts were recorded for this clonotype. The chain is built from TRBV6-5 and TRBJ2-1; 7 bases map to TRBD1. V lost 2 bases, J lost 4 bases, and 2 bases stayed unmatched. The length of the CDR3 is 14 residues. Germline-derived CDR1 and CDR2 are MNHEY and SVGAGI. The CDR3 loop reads CASSYQTGYNEQFF. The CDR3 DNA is TGTGCCAGCAGTTACCAGACAGGGTACAATGAGCAGTTCTTC.

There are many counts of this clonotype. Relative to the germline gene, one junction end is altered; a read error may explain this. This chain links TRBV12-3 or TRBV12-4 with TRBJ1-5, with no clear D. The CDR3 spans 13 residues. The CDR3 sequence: CASSLSADQPQNF. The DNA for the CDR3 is TGTGCCAGCAGCTTATCGGCGGATCAGCCCCAGAATTTT.

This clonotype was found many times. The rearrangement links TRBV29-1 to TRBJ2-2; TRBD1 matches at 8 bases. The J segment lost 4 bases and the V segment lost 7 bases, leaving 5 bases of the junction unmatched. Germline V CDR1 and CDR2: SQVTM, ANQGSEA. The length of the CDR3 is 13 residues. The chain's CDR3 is CSGKQGGTGELFF. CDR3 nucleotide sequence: TGCAGCGGTAAACAGGGGGGCACCGGGGAGCTGTTTTTT.

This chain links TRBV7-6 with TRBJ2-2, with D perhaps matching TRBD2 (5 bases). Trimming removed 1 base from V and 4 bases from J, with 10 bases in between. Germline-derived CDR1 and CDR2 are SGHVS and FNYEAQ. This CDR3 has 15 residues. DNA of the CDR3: TGTGCCAGCAGCTTAGGAGACTATTTCACCGGGGAGCTGTTTTTT. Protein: CASSLGDYFTGELFF.

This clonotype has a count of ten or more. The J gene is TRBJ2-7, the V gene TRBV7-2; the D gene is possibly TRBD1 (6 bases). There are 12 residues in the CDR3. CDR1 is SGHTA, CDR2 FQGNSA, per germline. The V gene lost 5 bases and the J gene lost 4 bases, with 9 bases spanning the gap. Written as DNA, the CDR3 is TGTGCCAGCAGCCGGACAGAGTACGAGCAGTACTTC. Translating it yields CASSRTEYEQYF. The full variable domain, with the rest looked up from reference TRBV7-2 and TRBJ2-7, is GAGVSQSPSNKVTEKGKDVELRCDPISGHTALYWYRQSLGQGLEFLIYFQGNSAPDKSGLPSDRFSAERTGGSVSTLTIQRTQQEDSAVYLCASSRTEYEQYFGPGTRLTVT.

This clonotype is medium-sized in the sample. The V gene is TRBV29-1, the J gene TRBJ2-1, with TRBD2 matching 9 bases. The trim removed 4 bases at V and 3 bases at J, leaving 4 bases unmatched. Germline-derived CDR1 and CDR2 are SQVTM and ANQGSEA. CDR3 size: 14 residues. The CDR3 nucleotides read TGCAGCGTTGTCACTAGCGGGCTCTACAATGAGCAGTTCTTC. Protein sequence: CSVVTSGLYNEQFF.

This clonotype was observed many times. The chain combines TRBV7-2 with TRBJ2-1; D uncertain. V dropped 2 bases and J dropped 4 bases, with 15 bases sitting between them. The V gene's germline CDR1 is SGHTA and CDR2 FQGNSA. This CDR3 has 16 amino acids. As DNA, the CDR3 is TGTGCCAGCAGCTTATTGACGGCCCCGACTTACAATGAGCAGTTCTTC. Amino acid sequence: CASSLLTAPTYNEQFF. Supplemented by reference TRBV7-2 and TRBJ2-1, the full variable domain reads GAGVSQSPSNKVTEKGKDVELRCDPISGHTALYWYRQSLGQGLEFLIYFQGNSAPDKSGLPSDRFSAERTGGSVSTLTIQRTQQEDSAVYLCASSLLTAPTYNEQFFGPGTRLTVL.

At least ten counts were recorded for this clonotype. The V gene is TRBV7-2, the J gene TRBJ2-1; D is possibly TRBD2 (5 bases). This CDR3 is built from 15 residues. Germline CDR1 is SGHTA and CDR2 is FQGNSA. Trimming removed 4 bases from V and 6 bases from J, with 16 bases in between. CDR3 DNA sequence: TGTGCCAGCAGCTCCGCTGGGAGATGGATCAATGAGCAGTTCTTC. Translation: CASSSAGRWINEQFF.

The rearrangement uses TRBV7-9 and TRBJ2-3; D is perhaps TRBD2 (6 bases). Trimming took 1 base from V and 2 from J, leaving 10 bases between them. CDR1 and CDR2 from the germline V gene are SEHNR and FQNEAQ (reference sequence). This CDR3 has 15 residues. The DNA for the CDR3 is TGTGCCAGCAGCTTAGGTAGCGGATACACAGATACGCAGTATTTT. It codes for CASSLGSGYTDTQYF.

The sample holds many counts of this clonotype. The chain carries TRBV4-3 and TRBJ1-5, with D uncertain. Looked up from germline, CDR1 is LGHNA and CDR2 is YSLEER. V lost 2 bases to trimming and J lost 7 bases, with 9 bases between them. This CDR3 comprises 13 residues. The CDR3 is CASSQSRSQPQHF. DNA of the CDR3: TGCGCCAGCAGCCAATCCCGTTCCCAGCCCCAGCATTTT.

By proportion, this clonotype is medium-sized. In DNA form, the CDR3 reads TGTGCCAGCAGTATGATCGGACGGGGATCGAGCTCCTACGAGCAGTACTTC. It is translated as CASSMIGRGSSSYEQYF. The chain recombines TRBV28 with TRBJ2-7; D is possibly TRBD2 (5 bases). CDR1 is MDHEN and CDR2 is SYDVKM in the germline V gene. There are 17 residues in the CDR3. V lost 5 bases to trimming and J lost 0 bases, with 20 bases between them.

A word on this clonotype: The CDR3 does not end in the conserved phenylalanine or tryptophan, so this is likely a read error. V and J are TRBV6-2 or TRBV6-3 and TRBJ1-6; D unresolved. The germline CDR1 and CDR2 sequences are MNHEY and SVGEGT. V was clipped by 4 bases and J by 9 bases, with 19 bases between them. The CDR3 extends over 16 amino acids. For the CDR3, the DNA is TGTGCCAGCAGTTCCCTTCTTCTAAGCTCCGGTTCACCCCTCCACATT. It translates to CASSSLLLSSGSPLHI.